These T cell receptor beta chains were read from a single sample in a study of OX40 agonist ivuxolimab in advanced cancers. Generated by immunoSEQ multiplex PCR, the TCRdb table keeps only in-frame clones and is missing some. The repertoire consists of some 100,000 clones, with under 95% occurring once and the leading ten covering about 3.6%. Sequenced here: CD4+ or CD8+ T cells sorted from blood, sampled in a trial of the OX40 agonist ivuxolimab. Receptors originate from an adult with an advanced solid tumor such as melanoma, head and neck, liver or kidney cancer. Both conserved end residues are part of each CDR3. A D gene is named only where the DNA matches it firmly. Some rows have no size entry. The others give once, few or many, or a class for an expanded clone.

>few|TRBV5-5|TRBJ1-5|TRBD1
CASSSRDSQPQHF
TGTGCCAGCAGTTCCCGGGACAGCCAGCCCCAGCATTTT
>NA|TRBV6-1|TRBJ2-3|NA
CASSDWTDLTDTQYF
TGTGCCAGCAGTGACTGGACAGACCTCACAGATACGCAGTATTTT
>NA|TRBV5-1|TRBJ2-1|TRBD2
CQGPAGALEQFF
TGCCAAGGGCCAGCGGGGGCCCTCGAGCAGTTCTTC
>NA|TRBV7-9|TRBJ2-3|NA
CASSPTPGEAQYF
TGTGCCAGCAGCCCGACCCCGGGGGAGGCGCAGTATTTT
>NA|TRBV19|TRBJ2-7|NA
CASSIGQGGVYEQYF
TGTGCCAGTAGTATTGGTCAGGGGGGAGTCTACGAGCAGTACTTC
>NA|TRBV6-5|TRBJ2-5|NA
CASSYTHRDWKETQYF
TGTGCCAGCAGTTACACCCACAGGGATTGGAAGGAGACCCAGTACTTC
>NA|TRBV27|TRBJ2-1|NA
CASSLSSGHNEQFF
TGTGCCAGCAGTTTATCTAGCGGCCACAATGAGCAGTTCTTC
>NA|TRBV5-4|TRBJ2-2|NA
CASSFSPWQRRDTGELFF
TGTGCCAGCAGCTTCTCCCCCTGGCAGCGAAGGGACACCGGGGAGCTGTTTTTT
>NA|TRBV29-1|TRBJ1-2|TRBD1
CSISGGTGASANYGYTF
TGCAGCATCTCCGGCGGGACAGGGGCCTCAGCTAACTATGGCTACACCTTC
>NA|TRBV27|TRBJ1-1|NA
CASSPHSGRLNTEAFF
TGTGCCAGCAGTCCCCACAGTGGACGTCTGAACACTGAAGCTTTCTTT
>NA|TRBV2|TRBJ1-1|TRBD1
CASRQGYMNTEAFF
TGTGCCAGCAGACAGGGGTACATGAACACTGAAGCTTTCTTT
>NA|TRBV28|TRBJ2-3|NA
CASSFVAGTDTQYF
TGTGCCAGCAGTTTTGTTGCGGGGACAGATACGCAGTATTTT
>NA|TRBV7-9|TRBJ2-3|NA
CASSRTVTDTQYF
TGTGCCAGCAGTCGGACCGTTACAGATACGCAGTATTTT
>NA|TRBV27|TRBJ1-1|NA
CASSLQGARDAFF
TGTGCCAGCAGTTTACAAGGGGCGCGAGACGCTTTCTTT
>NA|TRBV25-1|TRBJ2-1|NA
CASSFFSPSYNEQFF
TGTGCCAGCAGTTTCTTTTCGCCCTCCTACAATGAGCAGTTCTTC
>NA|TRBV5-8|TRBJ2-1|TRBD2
CASSQLAGIYNEQFF
TGTGCCAGCAGCCAACTAGCGGGAATCTACAATGAGCAGTTCTTC
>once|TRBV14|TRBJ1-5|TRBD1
CASSQGTGNQPQHF
TGTGCCAGCAGCCAAGGGACAGGGAATCAGCCCCAGCATTTT
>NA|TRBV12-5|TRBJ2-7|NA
CASGVHEQYF
TGTGCTAGTGGTGTACACGAGCAGTACTTC
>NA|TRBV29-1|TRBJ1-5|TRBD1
CSVDTGGDQPQHF
TGCAGCGTTGATACAGGGGGGGATCAGCCCCAGCATTTT
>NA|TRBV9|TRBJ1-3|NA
CASSSGDFPHTIYF
TGTGCCAGCAGTTCAGGTGACTTTCCCCACACCATATATTTT
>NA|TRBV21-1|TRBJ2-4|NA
CASRLSVRDF
TGTGCCAGCCGGCTGAGTGTGAGGGATTTC
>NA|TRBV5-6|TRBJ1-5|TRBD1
CASSWGAGGQPQHF
TGTGCCAGCAGCTGGGGGGCAGGGGGCCAGCCCCAGCATTTT
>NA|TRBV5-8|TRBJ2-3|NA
CASSLTVATTDTQYF
TGTGCCAGCAGCTTGACGGTAGCTACCACAGATACGCAGTATTTT
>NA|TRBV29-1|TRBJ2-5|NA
CSVEVGELGETQYF
TGCAGCGTTGAAGTGGGGGAGTTGGGCGAGACCCAGTACTTC
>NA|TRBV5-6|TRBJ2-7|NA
CASSPTTGGRYEQYF
TGTGCCAGCAGCCCCACGACCGGGGGAAGGTACGAGCAGTACTTC
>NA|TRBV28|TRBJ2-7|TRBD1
CASSLWGTGSTYEQYF
TGTGCCAGCAGTTTATGGGGGACAGGGTCTACCTACGAGCAGTACTTC
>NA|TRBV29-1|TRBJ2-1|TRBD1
CSVDTGQVNEQFF
TGCAGCGTTGATACGGGACAGGTTAATGAGCAGTTCTTC
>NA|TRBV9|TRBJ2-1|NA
CASSVGPGGTYEQFF
TGTGCCAGCAGCGTAGGGCCTGGGGGAACTTATGAGCAGTTCTTC
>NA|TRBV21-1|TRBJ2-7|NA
CASSTGLPSYEQYF
TGTGCCAGCAGCACCGGACTGCCATCCTACGAGCAGTACTTC
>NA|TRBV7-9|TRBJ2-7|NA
CASSPPSGTYEQYF
TGTGCCAGCAGCCCCCCAAGCGGCACCTACGAGCAGTACTTC
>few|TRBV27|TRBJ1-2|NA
CASSLTRGYGYTF
TGTGCCAGCAGTCTTACCCGAGGCTATGGCTACACCTTC
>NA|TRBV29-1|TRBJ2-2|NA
CSVEEGFTGELFF
TGCAGCGTTGAAGAAGGGTTCACCGGGGAGCTGTTTTTT
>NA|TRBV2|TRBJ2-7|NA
CASNQGGWDEQYF
TGTGCCAGCAATCAGGGAGGCTGGGACGAGCAGTACTTC
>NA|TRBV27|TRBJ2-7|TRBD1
CASSPRGQGAYEQYF
TGTGCCAGCAGCCCAAGGGGACAGGGGGCCTACGAGCAGTACTTC
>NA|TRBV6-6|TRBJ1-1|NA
CASKGGSLEAFF
TGTGCCAGCAAGGGGGGTTCACTCGAAGCTTTCTTT
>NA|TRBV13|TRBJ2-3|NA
CASSLIGDTQYF
TGTGCCAGCAGCTTAATCGGAGATACGCAGTATTTT
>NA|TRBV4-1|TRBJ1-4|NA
CASSRTGGWTNEKLFF
TGCGCCAGCAGCCGTACCGGGGGGTGGACTAATGAAAAACTGTTTTTT
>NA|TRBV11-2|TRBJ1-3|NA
CASSLDARVPSPASGNTIYF
TGTGCCAGCAGCTTAGACGCAAGGGTTCCGAGCCCTGCCTCTGGAAACACCATATATTTT
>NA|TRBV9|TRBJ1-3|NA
CASSGAGATGNTIYF
TGTGCCAGCAGCGGAGCCGGGGCGACTGGAAACACCATATATTTT
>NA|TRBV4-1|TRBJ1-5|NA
CASSQNMVRDYSNQPQHF
TGCGCCAGCAGCCAAAATATGGTCAGGGATTATAGCAATCAGCCCCAGCATTTT
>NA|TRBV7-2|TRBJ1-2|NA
CASSLVEVYYGYTF
TGTGCCAGCAGCTTAGTAGAGGTATACTATGGCTACACCTTC
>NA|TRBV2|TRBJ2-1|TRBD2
CASTAGTSGENEQFF
TGTGCCAGCACTGCCGGGACTAGCGGGGAGAATGAGCAGTTCTTC
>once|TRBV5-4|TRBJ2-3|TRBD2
CASTGLAGAGSTDTQYF
TGTGCCAGCACGGGACTAGCGGGAGCTGGGAGCACAGATACGCAGTATTTT
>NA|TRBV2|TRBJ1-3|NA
CASRAGNTIYF
TGTGCCTCCAGAGCTGGAAACACCATATATTTT
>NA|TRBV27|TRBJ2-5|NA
CASSPGPLRETQYF
TGTGCCAGCAGCCCCGGGCCCCTGAGGGAGACCCAGTACTTC
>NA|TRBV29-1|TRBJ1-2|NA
CSVEVGVATF
TGCAGCGTTGAAGTGGGGGTGGCCACCTTC
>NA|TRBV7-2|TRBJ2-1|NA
CASSLEGFRANEQFF
TGTGCCAGCAGCTTAGAAGGCTTTAGGGCCAATGAGCAGTTCTTC